Listed below are T cell receptor beta chains from one sample, sequenced in a study of blood T cell repertoires in COVID-19. Profiled with immunoSEQ multiplex PCR; TCRdb holds only in-frame clones, not every one. The sample shows over 150,000 clones, 60% to 85% of them seen only once. The sample was peripheral blood. Every receptor here comes from a man between 65 and 85 years old with acute or convalescent COVID-19. Both conserved end residues are part of each CDR3. The D gene is left open where the match is weak. Rows give clone size only sometimes, using once, few, many, or a class for an expanded clone.

>TRBV5-1|TRBJ2-7|NA|14|TRBD2
CASSPGLADYEQYF
TGCGCCAGCAGCCCAGGACTAGCGGACTACGAGCAGTACTTC
>TRBV19|TRBJ1-5|NA|13|NA
CASAVGEGQPQHF
TGTGCCAGTGCCGTGGGGGAGGGTCAGCCCCAGCATTTT
>TRBV29-1|TRBJ1-2|NA|12|NA
CSVEEGNYGYTF
TGCAGCGTTGAGGAGGGAAACTATGGCTACACCTTC
>TRBV7-9|TRBJ2-1|NA|12|TRBD2
CASGGRGNEQFF
TGTGCCTCTGGCGGGAGGGGAAATGAGCAGTTCTTC
>TRBV7-8|TRBJ2-2|NA|16|TRBD2
CASSLGTSGAGGELFF
TGTGCCAGCAGCTTAGGGACTAGCGGGGCCGGCGGGGAGCTGTTTTTT
>TRBV7-6|TRBJ1-6|NA|16|TRBD1
CASSLAPGTGDSPLHF
TGTGCCAGCAGCTTAGCGCCCGGGACAGGGGATTCACCCCTCCACTTT
>TRBV6-6|TRBJ2-3|NA|14|NA
CASSRLVGMDTQYF
TGTGCCAGCAGTCGGCTTGTCGGTATGGATACGCAGTATTTT
>TRBV10-1|TRBJ1-1|NA|14|NA
CASGLKRGGTEAFF
TGCGCCAGTGGGTTAAAGAGGGGAGGAACTGAAGCTTTCTTT
>TRBV12-3/TRBV12-4|TRBJ1-5|NA|13|NA
CASSLLGDQPQHF
TGTGCCAGCAGTCTCTTGGGCGATCAGCCCCAGCATTTT
>TRBV28|TRBJ2-1|NA|17|TRBD2
CASSNIAGKSSYNEQFF
TGTGCCAGCAGCAATATAGCGGGCAAAAGCTCCTACAATGAGCAGTTCTTC
>TRBV30|TRBJ2-7|NA|14|NA
CAWGWGGQTYEQYF
TGTGCCTGGGGATGGGGTGGACAGACCTACGAGCAGTACTTC
>TRBV5-4|TRBJ2-2|NA|15|TRBD1
CASSTGQLEPGELFF
TGTGCCAGCAGCACGGGACAGCTCGAACCCGGGGAGCTGTTTTTT
>TRBV5-6|TRBJ1-2|NA|14|NA
CASSLGAVNAGYTF
TGTGCCAGCAGCTTGGGGGCTGTAAACGCTGGCTACACCTTC
>TRBV27|TRBJ2-1|NA|14|NA
CASTVGGVYNEQFF
TGTGCCAGCACTGTAGGCGGGGTTTACAATGAGCAGTTCTTC
>TRBV6-1|TRBJ1-1|few|14|TRBD1
CASSDLTGGGEAFF
TGTGCCAGCAGTGATCTCACAGGGGGCGGTGAAGCTTTCTTT
>TRBV5-4|TRBJ2-3|few|16|NA
CASSRRDTRGTDTQYF
TGTGCCAGCAGCCGCCGGGACACGAGAGGCACAGATACGCAGTATTTT
>TRBV29-1|TRBJ2-5|NA|12|NA
CSVEVAQETQYF
TGCAGCGTTGAAGTAGCCCAAGAGACCCAGTACTTC
>TRBV6-5|TRBJ1-1|once|14|NA
CASSYSLQTTEAFF
TGTGCCAGCAGTTACTCATTACAGACCACTGAAGCTTTCTTT
>TRBV2|TRBJ1-2|NA|15|TRBD1
CASSDRGQENYGYTF
TGTGCCAGCAGTGATCGGGGACAGGAAAACTATGGCTACACCTTC
>TRBV15|TRBJ2-5|NA|14|TRBD1
CATSWDREGETQYF
TGTGCCACCAGCTGGGACAGGGAGGGGGAGACCCAGTACTTC
>TRBV12-5|TRBJ1-2|NA|15|TRBD1
CTSGLVLGTGNGYTF
TGTACTAGTGGTTTGGTACTCGGGACAGGGAACGGCTACACCTTC
>TRBV19|TRBJ2-2|NA|16|TRBD1
CASYTGTGANTGELFF
TGTGCCAGTTATACCGGGACAGGGGCGAACACCGGGGAGCTGTTTTTT
>TRBV30|TRBJ1-4|NA|13|NA
CAWREGLNEKLFF
TGTGCCTGGAGAGAGGGCCTCAATGAAAAACTGTTTTTT
>TRBV11-3|TRBJ2-1|NA|14|TRBD1
CASSLRGQGNEQFF
TGTGCCAGCAGCTTAAGGGGGCAGGGCAATGAGCAGTTCTTC